The clone carrying this T cell receptor (beta chain) was recorded once. CDR3 size: 13 residues. V was pared by 5 bases and J by 3 bases, with 9 bases between. The germline CDR1 and CDR2 sequences are MNHNS and SASEGT. The record originates from a study of CD8 T cells in ankylosing spondylitis. TCRdb re-called the 5' RACE reads through MiXCR, storing one row per CDR3 protein. The table lists almost 250,000 distinct CDR3 sequences, 32% of them singletons. The specimen was blood, either unsorted or a sorted T cell fraction (not recorded which). The V call is TRBV6-1, the J call TRBJ2-3; the D is unclear. This TCR was recovered from a male donor with ankylosing spondylitis or in good health (not recorded which). The CDR3: CASSRTFTDTQYF. CDR3 DNA: TGTGCCAGCAGTAGGACCTTTACAGATACGCAGTATTTT.